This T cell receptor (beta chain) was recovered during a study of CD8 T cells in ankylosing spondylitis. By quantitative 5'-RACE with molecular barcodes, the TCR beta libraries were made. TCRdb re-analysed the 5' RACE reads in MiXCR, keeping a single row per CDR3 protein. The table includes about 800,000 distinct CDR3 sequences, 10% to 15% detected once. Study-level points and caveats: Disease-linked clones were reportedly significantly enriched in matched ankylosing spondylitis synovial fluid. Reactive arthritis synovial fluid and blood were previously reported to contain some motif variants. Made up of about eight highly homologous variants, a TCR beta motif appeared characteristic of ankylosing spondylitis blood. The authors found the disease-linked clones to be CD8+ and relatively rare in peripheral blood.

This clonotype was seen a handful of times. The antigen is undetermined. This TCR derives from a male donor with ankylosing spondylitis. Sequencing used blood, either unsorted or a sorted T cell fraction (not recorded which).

CDR3 in amino acids: CASSLPLGADPSTDTQYF. DNA for the CDR3: TGTGCCAGCAGTTTGCCCCTAGGGGCAGACCCTAGCACAGATACGCAGTATTTT. V and J are TRBV28 and TRBJ2-3, with a weak D call TRBD1 (5 bases). CDR3 size: 18 residues. Trimming removed 3 bases at V and 0 bases at J, with 19 bases between. The germline gives CDR1 MDHEN, CDR2 SYDVKM.